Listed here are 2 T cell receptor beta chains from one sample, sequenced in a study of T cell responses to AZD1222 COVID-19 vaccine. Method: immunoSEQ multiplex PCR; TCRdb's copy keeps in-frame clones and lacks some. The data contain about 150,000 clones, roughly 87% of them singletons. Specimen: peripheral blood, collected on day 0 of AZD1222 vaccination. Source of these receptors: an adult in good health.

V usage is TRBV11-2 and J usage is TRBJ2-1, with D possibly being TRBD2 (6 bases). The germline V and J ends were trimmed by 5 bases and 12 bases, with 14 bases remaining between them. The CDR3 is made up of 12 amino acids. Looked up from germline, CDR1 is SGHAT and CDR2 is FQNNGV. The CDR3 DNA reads TGTGCCAGCAGCCTCAACCGGGACTCGCAGTTCTTC. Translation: CASSLNRDSQFF.

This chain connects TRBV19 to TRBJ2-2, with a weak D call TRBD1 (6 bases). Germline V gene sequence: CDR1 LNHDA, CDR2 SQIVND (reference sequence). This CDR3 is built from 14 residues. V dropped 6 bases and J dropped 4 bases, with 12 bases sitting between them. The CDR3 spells CASSLLGATGELFF. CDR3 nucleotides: TGTGCCAGTAGCCTTCTGGGGGCCACCGGGGAGCTGTTTTTT.